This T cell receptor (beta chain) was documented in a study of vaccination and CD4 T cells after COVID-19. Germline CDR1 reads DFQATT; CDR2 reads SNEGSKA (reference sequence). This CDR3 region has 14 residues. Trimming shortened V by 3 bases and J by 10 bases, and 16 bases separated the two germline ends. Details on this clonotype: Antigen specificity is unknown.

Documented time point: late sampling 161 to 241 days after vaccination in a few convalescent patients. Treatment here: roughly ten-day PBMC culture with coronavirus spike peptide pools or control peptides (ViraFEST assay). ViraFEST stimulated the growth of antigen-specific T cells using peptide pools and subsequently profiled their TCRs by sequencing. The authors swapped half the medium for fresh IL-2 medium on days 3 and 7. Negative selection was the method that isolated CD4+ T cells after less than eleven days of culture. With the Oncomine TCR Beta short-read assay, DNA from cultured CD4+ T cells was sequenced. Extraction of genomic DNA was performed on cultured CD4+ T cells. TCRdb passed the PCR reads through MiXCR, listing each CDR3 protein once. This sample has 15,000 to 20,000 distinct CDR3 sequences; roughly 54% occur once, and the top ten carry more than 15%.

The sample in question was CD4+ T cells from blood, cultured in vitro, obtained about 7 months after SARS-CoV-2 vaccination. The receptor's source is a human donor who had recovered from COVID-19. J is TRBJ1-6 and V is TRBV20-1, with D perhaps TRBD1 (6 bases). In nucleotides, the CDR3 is TGCAGTGCTAGGGACACGCGGGGGCAGTCACCCCTCCACTTT. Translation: CSARDTRGQSPLHF.